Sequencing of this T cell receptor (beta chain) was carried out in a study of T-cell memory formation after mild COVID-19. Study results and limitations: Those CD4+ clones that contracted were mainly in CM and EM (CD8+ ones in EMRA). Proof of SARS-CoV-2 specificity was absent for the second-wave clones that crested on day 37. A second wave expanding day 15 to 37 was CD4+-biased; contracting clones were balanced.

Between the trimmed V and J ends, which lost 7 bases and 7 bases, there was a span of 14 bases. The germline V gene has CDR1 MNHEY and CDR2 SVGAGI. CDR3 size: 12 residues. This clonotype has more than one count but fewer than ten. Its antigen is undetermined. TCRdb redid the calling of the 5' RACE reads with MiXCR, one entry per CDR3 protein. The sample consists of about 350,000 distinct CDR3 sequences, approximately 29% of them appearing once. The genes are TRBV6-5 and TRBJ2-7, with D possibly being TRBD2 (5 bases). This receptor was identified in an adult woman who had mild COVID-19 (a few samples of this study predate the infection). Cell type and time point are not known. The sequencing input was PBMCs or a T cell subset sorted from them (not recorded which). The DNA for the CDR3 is TGTGCCAGCATGATGTCCTCGGGAGAGCAGTACTTC. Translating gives CASMMSSGEQYF.